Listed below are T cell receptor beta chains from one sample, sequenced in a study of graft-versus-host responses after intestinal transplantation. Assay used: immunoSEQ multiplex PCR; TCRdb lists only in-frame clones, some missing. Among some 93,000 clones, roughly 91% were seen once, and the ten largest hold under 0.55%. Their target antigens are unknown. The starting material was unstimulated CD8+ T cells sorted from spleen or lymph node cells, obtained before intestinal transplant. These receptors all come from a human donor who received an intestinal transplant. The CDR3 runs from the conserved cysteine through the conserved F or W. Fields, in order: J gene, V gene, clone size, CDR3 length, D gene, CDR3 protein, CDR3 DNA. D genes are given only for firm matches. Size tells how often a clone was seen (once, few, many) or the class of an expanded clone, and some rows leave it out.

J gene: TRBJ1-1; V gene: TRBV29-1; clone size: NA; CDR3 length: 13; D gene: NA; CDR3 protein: CSVEKRGQTEAFF; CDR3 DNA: TGCAGCGTTGAAAAAAGGGGACAAACTGAAGCTTTCTTT
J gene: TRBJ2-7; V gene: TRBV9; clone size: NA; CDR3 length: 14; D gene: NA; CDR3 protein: CASSVGRSSYEQYF; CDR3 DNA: TGTGCCAGCAGCGTAGGCCGGAGCTCCTACGAGCAGTACTTC
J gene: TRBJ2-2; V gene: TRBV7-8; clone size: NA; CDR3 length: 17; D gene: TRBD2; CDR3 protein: CASSIHLRTSGTGELFF; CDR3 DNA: TGTGCCAGCAGCATACACCTCCGGACTAGCGGAACCGGGGAGCTGTTTTTT
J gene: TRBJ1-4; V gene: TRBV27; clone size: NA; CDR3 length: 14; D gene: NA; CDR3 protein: CASSLAGAMEKLFF; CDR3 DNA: TGTGCCAGCAGTTTAGCGGGAGCCATGGAAAAACTGTTTTTT
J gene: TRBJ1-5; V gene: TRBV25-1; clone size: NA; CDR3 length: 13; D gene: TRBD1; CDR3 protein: CASSPDRGQPQHF; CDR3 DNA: TGTGCCAGCAGTCCGGACAGGGGTCAGCCCCAGCATTTT
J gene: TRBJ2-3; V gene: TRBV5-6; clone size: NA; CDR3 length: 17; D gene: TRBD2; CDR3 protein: CASSLAWAGGRTDTQYF; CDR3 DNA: TGTGCCAGCAGCTTGGCGTGGGCGGGAGGACGCACAGATACGCAGTATTTT
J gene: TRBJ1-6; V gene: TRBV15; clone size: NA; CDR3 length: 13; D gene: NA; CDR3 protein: CATSRDRGPPLHF; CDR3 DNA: TGTGCCACCAGCAGAGACAGGGGTCCACCCCTCCACTTT
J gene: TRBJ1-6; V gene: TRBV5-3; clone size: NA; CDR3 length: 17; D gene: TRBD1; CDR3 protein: CARSGQGDRGLNSPLHF; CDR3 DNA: TGTGCCAGAAGCGGACAAGGGGACAGGGGTTTGAATTCACCCCTCCACTTT
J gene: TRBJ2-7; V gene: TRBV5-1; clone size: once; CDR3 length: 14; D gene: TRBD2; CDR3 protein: CASSLRRGGYEQYF; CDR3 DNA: TGCGCCAGCAGCTTGCGTCGGGGGGGCTACGAGCAGTACTTC
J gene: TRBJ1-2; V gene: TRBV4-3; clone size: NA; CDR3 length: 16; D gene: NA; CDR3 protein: CASSPSWRAEGYGYTF; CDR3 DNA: TGCGCCAGCAGCCCCTCATGGCGGGCCGAGGGCTATGGCTACACCTTC
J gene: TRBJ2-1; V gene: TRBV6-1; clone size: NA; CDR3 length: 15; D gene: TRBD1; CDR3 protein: CASQIRQGDYNEQFF; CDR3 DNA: TGTGCCAGCCAGATAAGGCAGGGGGATTACAATGAGCAGTTCTTC
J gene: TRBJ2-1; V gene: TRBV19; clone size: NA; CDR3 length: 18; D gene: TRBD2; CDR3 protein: CASSIPPLAGVRRRTQFF; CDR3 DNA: TGTGCCAGTAGTATACCTCCACTAGCGGGAGTTCGGCGCCGCACCCAGTTCTTC
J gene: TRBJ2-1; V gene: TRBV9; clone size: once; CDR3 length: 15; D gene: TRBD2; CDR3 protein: CASSVGLAGNNEQFF; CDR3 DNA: TGTGCCAGCAGCGTCGGACTAGCGGGGAACAATGAGCAGTTCTTC
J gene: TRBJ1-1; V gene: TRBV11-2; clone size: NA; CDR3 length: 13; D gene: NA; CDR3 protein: CASTLGGWTEAFF; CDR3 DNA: TGTGCCAGCACCCTAGGCGGTTGGACTGAAGCTTTCTTT
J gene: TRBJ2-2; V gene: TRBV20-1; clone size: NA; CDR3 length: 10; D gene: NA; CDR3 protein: CSATSDRLFF; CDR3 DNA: TGCAGTGCTACCTCAGACAGGCTGTTTTTT
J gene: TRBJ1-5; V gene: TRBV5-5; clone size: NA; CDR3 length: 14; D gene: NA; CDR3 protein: CASSLYPEGQPQHF; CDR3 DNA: TGTGCCAGCAGCTTGTACCCCGAGGGCCAGCCCCAGCATTTT
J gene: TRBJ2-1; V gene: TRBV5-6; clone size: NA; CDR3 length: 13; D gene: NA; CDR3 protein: CASGGGLYNEQFF; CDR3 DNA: TGTGCCAGCGGGGGCGGACTTTACAATGAGCAGTTCTTC
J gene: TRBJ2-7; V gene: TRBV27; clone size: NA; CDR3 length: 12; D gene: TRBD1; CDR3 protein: CASSATGAEQYF; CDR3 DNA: TGTGCCAGCAGTGCTACAGGGGCCGAGCAGTACTTC
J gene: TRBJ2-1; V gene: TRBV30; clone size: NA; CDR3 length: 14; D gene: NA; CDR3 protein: CAWSLSPGYNEQFF; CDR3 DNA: TGTGCCTGGAGTTTGTCCCCGGGCTACAATGAGCAGTTCTTC
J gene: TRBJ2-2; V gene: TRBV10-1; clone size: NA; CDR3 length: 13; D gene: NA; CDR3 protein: CASSARGTGELFF; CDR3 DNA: TGCGCCAGCAGTGCCAGGGGCACCGGGGAGCTGTTTTTT
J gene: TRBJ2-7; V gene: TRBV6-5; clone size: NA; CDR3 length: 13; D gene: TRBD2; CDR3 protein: CASRPGLANEQYF; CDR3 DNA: TGTGCCAGCAGGCCCGGACTAGCCAACGAGCAGTACTTC
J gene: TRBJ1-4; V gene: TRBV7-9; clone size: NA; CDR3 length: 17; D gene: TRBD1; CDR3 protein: CASSFPGQAATNEKLFF; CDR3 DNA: TGTGCCAGCAGCTTCCCCGGACAGGCCGCAACTAATGAAAAACTGTTTTTT
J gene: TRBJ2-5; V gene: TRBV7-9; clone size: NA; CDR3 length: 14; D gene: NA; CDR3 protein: CASSSNQGQETQYF; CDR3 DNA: TGTGCCAGCAGCTCAAACCAGGGCCAAGAGACCCAGTACTTC
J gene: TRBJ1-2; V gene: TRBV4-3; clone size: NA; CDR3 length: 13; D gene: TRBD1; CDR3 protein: CASSQAGGYGYTF; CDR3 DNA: TGCGCCAGCAGCCAAGCAGGGGGCTATGGCTACACCTTC
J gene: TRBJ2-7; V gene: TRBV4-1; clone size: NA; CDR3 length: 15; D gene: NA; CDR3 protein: CASSQIIDREEEQYF; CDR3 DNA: TGCGCCAGCAGCCAGATAATAGACAGGGAGGAAGAGCAGTACTTC
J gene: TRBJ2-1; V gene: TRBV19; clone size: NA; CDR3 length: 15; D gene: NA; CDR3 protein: CASTRGTNILDEQFF; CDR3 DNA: TGTGCCAGTACCAGAGGTACTAACATCTTAGATGAGCAGTTCTTC
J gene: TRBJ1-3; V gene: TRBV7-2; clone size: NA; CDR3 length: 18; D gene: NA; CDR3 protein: CASSFSPSLQTSGNTIYF; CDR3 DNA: TGTGCCAGCAGCTTCTCGCCTAGTCTCCAAACCTCTGGAAACACCATATATTTT
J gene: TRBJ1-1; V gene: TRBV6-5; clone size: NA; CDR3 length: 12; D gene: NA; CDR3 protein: CASSAYNTEAFF; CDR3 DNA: TGTGCCAGCAGTGCCTACAACACTGAAGCTTTCTTT
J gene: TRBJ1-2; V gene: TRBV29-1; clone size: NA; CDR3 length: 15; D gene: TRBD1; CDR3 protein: CSVEGLDRPSHSYTF; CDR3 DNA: TGCAGCGTTGAAGGATTGGACAGGCCCTCTCACTCCTACACCTTC
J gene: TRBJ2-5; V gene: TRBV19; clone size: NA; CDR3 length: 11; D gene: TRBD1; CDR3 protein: CATTGGETQYF; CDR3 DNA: TGTGCCACCACAGGGGGCGAGACCCAGTACTTC